This TCR beta chain was captured in a study of cytomegalovirus exposure and HLA in healthy donors. Overall study results and limits: Across HLA loci, a later analysis found differing TCR association rates, with DRB1 most and HLA-C fewest. For most subjects, TCR beta sequences were reported to predict HLA-A and HLA-B alleles with accuracy. Cytomegalovirus association was listed for about 180 TCR beta chains.

Primers for the PCR totalled 60 Vbeta and 13 Jbeta. Profiled with immunoSEQ multiplex PCR; TCRdb holds only in-frame clones, not every one. The data contain about 160,000 clones, almost 80% of them seen just once; the ten biggest clones take up approximately 1.5%. Healthy bone marrow donors supplied every sample. Details on this clone: Its cognate antigen is unknown.

The sequence was obtained from a male donor in good health and CMV-seronegative. Sequenced sample: PBMCs.

The CDR3 sequence is CASSQDPRDSGYTF. DNA for the CDR3: TGTGCCAGCAGCCAAGATCCCCGGGACAGTGGCTACACCTTC. The V gene is TRBV4-2, the J gene TRBJ1-2, with TRBD1 matching over 7 bases. In germline, CDR1 is LGHNA, CDR2 YNFKEQ. V trimming: 0 bases; J trimming: 7 bases; junction bases outside the gene matches: 5. The length of the CDR3 is 14 residues.